This T cell receptor beta chain was found in a study of T cells in Graves' hyperthyroidism and ophthalmopathy. What was amplified from RNA transcripts were TCR beta CDR3 regions. During a first-round RT-PCR of the TCR CDR3, the HTBI primer set was used. One entry per CDR3 protein results from TCRdb running MiXCR on the multiplex PCR reads. The repertoire includes approximately 740,000 distinct CDR3 sequences, 14% of them detected once, and about 9.4% sits in the top ten. This clonotype was recorded many times. The CDR3 runs 14 residues. Germline CDR1 reads GTSNPN; CDR2 reads SVGIG (reference sequence). V shed 4 bases and J shed 6 bases, with 16 bases lying between them.

Sequenced: blood. V usage is TRBV30 and J usage is TRBJ2-1; TRBD2 is a possible D gene (6 bases). The sequence was collected from a woman aged 18 to 35 with Graves' hyperthyroidism. CDR3 sequence: CAWNTDYVRNEQFF. CDR3 DNA sequence: TGTGCCTGGAATACGGACTACGTCCGCAATGAGCAGTTCTTC.